Listed below are T cell receptor beta chains from one sample, sequenced in a study of blood T cell repertoires in COVID-19. Sequenced by immunoSEQ multiplex PCR; TCRdb stores in-frame clones only, minus some. The sample contains some 310,000 clones, about nine tenths of which appear only once. Sequencing was performed on peripheral blood. Every receptor here comes from a woman in her 30s with COVID-19, enrolled during active disease. CDR3s include the opening cysteine and the closing phenylalanine or tryptophan. D genes are given only for firm matches. Rows give clone size only sometimes, using once, few, many, or a class for an expanded clone.

j_call clone_size d_call v_call cdr3_aa cdr3_nt
TRBJ1-2 NA TRBD1 TRBV10-3 CAISGQGAPTNYGYTF TGTGCCATCAGCGGACAGGGGGCCCCGACTAACTATGGCTACACCTTC
TRBJ1-3 once NA TRBV9 CASSGDTSTGNTIYF TGTGCCAGCAGCGGAGACACAAGCACTGGAAACACCATATATTTT
TRBJ2-2 once TRBD2 TRBV10-3 CAIFAGVRTGELFF TGTGCCATCTTCGCGGGAGTGAGAACCGGGGAGCTGTTTTTT
TRBJ2-1 NA NA TRBV30 CAWSVRGDEQFF TGTGCCTGGAGTGTACGGGGTGATGAGCAGTTCTTC
TRBJ2-7 NA TRBD1 TRBV5-4 CASSHGTGTYEQYF TGTGCCAGCAGCCACGGGACAGGGACCTACGAGCAGTACTTC
TRBJ1-1 NA NA TRBV4-1 CASSLPESGTEAFF TGCGCCAGCAGCCTCCCGGAGTCAGGGACTGAAGCTTTCTTT
TRBJ2-1 NA NA TRBV25-1 CASSADYPEEQFF TGTGCCAGCAGTGCAGACTACCCGGAGGAGCAGTTCTTC
TRBJ1-4 once TRBD1 TRBV27 CASSSLLGQGSEKLFF TGTGCCAGCAGTTCTCTTCTAGGACAGGGGTCTGAAAAACTGTTTTTT
TRBJ2-2 NA NA TRBV28 CASTSTGETGELFF TGTGCCAGCACCTCCACCGGAGAGACCGGGGAGCTGTTTTTT
TRBJ2-5 NA TRBD2 TRBV7-9 CASSRGLGWETQYF TGTGCCAGCAGCAGAGGACTAGGCTGGGAGACCCAGTACTTC
TRBJ1-2 NA NA TRBV5-1 CASSPEGEGYTF TGCGCCAGCAGCCCCGAGGGGGAGGGCTACACCTTC
TRBJ2-2 NA TRBD1 TRBV5-1 CASSWGQTTGELFF TGCGCCAGCAGCTGGGGACAGACGACCGGGGAGCTGTTTTTT
TRBJ1-1 once NA TRBV3-1/TRBV3-2 CASSQAGPVSEAFF TGTGCCAGCAGCCAAGCAGGCCCTGTCTCTGAAGCTTTCTTT
TRBJ2-1 NA TRBD2 TRBV10-2 CASRSHSQREHDNEQFF TGCGCCAGCAGATCCCATAGCCAGCGGGAGCACGACAATGAGCAGTTCTTC
TRBJ2-5 NA NA TRBV7-9 CASSLGGAGETQYF TGTGCCAGCAGCTTAGGGGGAGCTGGAGAGACCCAGTACTTC
TRBJ2-7 NA TRBD2 TRBV19 CASSVGLAGGTYEQYF TGTGCCAGTAGTGTGGGACTAGCGGGGGGCACCTACGAGCAGTACTTC
TRBJ1-6 NA TRBD1 TRBV5-4 CASSWAGTGNNSPLHF TGTGCCAGCAGCTGGGCCGGGACAGGGAACAATTCACCCCTCCACTTT
TRBJ1-2 NA NA TRBV5-1 CASSLGDWVDGYTF TGCGCCAGCAGCTTGGGGGACTGGGTAGATGGCTACACCTTC
TRBJ2-3 NA TRBD2 TRBV6-1 CASSEALAESDTQYF TGTGCCAGCAGTGAAGCGCTAGCGGAGTCAGATACGCAGTATTTT
TRBJ2-3 NA TRBD1 TRBV7-2 CASSLGDRISTDTQYF TGTGCCAGCAGCCTAGGGGACAGGATTAGCACAGATACGCAGTATTTT
TRBJ2-5 once NA TRBV10-2 CASGGGGPETQYF TGCGCCAGCGGAGGAGGGGGCCCAGAGACCCAGTACTTC
TRBJ1-2 NA NA TRBV6-5 CASSYSRGNYGYTF TGTGCCAGCAGTTACTCGAGGGGGAACTATGGCTACACCTTC